What follows describes a single T cell receptor (beta chain). These data originate in a study of cytomegalovirus exposure and HLA in healthy donors. The V and J ends lost 1 base and 5 bases respectively, with 8 bases between them. This CDR3 has 13 residues. Per germline, CDR1 MNHNS and CDR2 SASEGT. In the PCR, 60 Vbeta and 13 Jbeta primers were used. Profiling relied on immunoSEQ multiplex PCR, and the TCRdb table lists in-frame clones only, not all of them. The sample has about 94,000 clones; approximately 66% are singletons. This sequence joins TRBV6-1 and TRBJ1-1; a possible D gene is TRBD1 (5 bases). This TCR derives from a man under 40 in good health and CMV-seronegative. The sequencing input was PBMCs. In DNA form, the CDR3 reads TGTGCCAGCAGTGAAGGGGGGGAGACTGAAGCTTTCTTT. This sequence encodes CASSEGGETEAFF.